The TCR beta chain under discussion was sequenced for a study of a mutant IDH1 vaccine in newly diagnosed glioma (dated by TCRdb to about 2021). Regarding the research as a whole: Of the 25 to 40 treated patients, approximately 62% were male and approximately 38% were female, and the mean age was around 40 years. Before enrollment, most patients had been given radiochemotherapy with temozolomide as standard therapy, while the rest had received either radiotherapy alone or temozolomide alone. Six visits were used for peripheral blood collection: V03 (baseline), V05, V07, V10, V12 and V13. Longitudinal TCRB deep sequencing was done for some 25 treated patients, wherever samples were available for exploratory analyses.

The CDR3 spans 12 residues, from the cysteine through the phenylalanine. The only DNA kept is the CDR3, 36 bases in frame from the first base. V is cut back by 9 bases and J by 4 bases, with 4 bases in the junction unmatched. CDR1 and CDR2 are drawn from the germline V gene: ENHRY, SYGVKD. Sample time point, as interpreted from the label and publication: baseline, week 1 (first vaccination visit). Taken with the paper, the label for treatment or condition translates to: pre-vaccination baseline after standard-of-care therapy. Donors had newly diagnosed WHO grade 3 or 4 IDH1-mutant astrocytomas with loss of nuclear ATRX. The samples were drawn from NOA16, a multicentre, single-arm, open-label phase I trial in Germany that tested a mutant IDH1 peptide vaccine in humans for the first time. For immunogenicity testing, the blood drawn at visit V03 was used as the baseline sample. Genomic DNA for TCRB sequencing was extracted from EDTA blood using the DNeasy Blood and Tissue Kit.

Libraries were built with the immunoSEQ multiplex PCR assay. Rearranged TCR beta chain sequences were amplified with the hsTCRB Kit following the manufacturer's protocol. An Illumina MiSeq was used to sequence the TCRB libraries. The original methods were these. Demultiplexing, trimming and gene mapping were performed with the kit vendor's proprietary platform. Not all clones reach the TCRdb copy of this immuneACCESS table, which keeps in-frame sequences only. Checked studies attribute under half of the gap to unresolved V genes and leave the rest unexplained. The D gene and trimming were derived from the DNA, and the V and J assignments and clone size from that table. This sample comprises 85,000 to 100,000 clones, over 75% of them detected only once. The ten largest account for roughly 7% of the sample. Overall study outcomes, separate from this receptor: PBMC samples for TCRB deep sequencing were selected based on availability. According to the authors, sample limitations meant that analyses of patient blood samples could not be reproduced. Pseudoprogression seemed to be unrelated to changes in the top peripheral T cell clonotypes found by TCRB sequencing. Vaccine-induced immune responses across multiple MHC alleles were detected in approximately 94% of patients.

This clone was seen only once. Its recognized antigen is unknown. No base-level quality is on record; no much larger clone is a single base apart. The receptor chain draws on TRBV10-3 and TRBJ2-5, with 8 central nucleotides matching TRBD2. The source is a man aged 40-50 years with glioma. The specimen was PBMCs, collected from a glioma patient treated with radiotherapy, temozolomide or both. The CDR3 has the sequence CAIGTRAETQYF. The DNA reads TGTGCCATAGGGACTAGAGCAGAGACCCAGTACTTC.